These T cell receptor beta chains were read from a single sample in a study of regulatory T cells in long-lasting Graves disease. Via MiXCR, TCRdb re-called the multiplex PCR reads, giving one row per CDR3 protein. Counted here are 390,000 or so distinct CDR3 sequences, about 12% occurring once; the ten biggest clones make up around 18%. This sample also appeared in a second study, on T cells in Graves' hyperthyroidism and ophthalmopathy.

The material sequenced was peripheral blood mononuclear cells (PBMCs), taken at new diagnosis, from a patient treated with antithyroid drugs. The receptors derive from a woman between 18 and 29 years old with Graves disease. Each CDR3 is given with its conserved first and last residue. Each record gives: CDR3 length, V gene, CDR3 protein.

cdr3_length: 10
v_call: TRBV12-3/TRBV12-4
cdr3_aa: CASWGNTIYF

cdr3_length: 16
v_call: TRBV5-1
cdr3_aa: CASSWPGQETTGELFF

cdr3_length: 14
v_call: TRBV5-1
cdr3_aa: CASSLDRGEYGYTF

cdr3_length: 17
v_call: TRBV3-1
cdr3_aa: CASSPGRDFLAKNIQYF

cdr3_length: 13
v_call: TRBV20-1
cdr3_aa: CSASGRAIYEQFF

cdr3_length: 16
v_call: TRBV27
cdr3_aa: CASSARLGSYNSPLHF

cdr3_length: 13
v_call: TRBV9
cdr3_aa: CASSQGYTDTQYF

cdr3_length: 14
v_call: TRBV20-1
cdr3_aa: CSAERLAGGGELFF

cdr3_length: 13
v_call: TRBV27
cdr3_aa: CASSRGQVEGYTF

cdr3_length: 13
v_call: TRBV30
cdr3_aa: CAWTRTDNYGYTF

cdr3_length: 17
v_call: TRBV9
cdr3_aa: CASSASFTGTVKDEQFF

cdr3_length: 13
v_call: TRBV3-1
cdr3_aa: CASSPIVRGGYTF

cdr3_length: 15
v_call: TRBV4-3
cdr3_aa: CASSHGLASYNEQFF

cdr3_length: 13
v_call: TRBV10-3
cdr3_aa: CAISFEGQETQYF

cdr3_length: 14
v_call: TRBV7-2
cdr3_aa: CASSFVTGAYEQYF

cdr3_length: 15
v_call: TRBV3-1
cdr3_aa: CASSQRTGLNSPLHF